This T cell receptor beta chain stems from a study of shared clonotypes between healthy human individuals. Study information: Three plates each covered CD4 naive and memory; CD8 naive two, CD8 memory one.

Each of the donors was a healthy adult who was HIV-negative and had not had a recent acute infection or vaccination. Remarks on this clone: What it recognizes is unknown.

Several immunoSEQ 96-well plates shared each subset's DNA, each plate a replicate. Sequencing was performed with immunoSEQ multiplex PCR; in TCRdb, only in-frame clones are kept and a portion is missing. This table has 1.6 million or so clones, roughly 96% appearing once. Points from the study as a whole: Despite large depth, sorted-subset datasets appeared incompletely sequenced.

From germline, CDR1 is SGHRS and CDR2 YFSETQ. Trimming removed 4 bases from V and 5 bases from J, with 13 bases in between. The CDR3 loop spans 14 amino acids. The sample taken for sequencing was naive CD4+ T cells sorted from blood. Documented subset: CD45RA+ positively selected. The V call is TRBV5-1, the J call TRBJ1-5, with TRBD1 as a possible D gene (5 bases). The sequence came from a man aged 25 to 40 in good health. CDR3 sequence (DNA): TGCGCCAGCAGCCCCGGCGGGGGGGATCAGCCCCAGCATTTT. Encoded protein: CASSPGGGDQPQHF.